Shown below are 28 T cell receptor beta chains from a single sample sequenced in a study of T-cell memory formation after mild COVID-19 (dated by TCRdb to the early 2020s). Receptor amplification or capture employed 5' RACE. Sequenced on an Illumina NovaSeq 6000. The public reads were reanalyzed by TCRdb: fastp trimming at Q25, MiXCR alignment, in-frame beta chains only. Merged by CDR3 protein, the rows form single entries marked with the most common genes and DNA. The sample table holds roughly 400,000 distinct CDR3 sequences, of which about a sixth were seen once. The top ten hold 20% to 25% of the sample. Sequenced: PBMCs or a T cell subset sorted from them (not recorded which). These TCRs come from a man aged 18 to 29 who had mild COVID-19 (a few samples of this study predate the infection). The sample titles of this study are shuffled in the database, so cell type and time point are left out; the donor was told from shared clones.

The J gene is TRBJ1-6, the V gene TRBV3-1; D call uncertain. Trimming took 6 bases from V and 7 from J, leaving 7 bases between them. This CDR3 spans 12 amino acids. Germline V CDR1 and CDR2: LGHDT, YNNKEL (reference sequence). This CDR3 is CASRLGNSPLHF. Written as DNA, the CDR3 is TGTGCCAGCAGGCTGGGAAATTCACCCCTCCACTTT.

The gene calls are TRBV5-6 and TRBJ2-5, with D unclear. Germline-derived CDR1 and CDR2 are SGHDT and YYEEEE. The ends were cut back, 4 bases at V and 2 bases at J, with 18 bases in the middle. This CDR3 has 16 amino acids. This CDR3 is CASSPPERASQETQYF. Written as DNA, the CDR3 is TGTGCCAGCAGCCCGCCGGAACGGGCTAGTCAAGAGACCCAGTACTTC.

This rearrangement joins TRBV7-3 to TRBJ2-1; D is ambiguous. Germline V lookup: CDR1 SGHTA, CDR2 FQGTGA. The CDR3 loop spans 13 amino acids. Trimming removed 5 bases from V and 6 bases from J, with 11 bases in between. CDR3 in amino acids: CASSPPGPNEQFF. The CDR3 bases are TGTGCCAGCAGCCCACCGGGTCCCAATGAGCAGTTCTTC.

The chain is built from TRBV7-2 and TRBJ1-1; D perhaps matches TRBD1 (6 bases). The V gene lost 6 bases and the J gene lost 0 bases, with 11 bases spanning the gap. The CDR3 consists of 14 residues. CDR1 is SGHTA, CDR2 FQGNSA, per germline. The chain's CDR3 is CASRSGTLNTEAFF. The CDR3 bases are TGTGCCAGCAGGTCCGGGACACTGAACACTGAAGCTTTCTTT.

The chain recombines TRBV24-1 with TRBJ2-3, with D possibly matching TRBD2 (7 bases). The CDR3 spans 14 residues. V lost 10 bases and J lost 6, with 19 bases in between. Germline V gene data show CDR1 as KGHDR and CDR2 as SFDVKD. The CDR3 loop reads CATSRGGSGDTQYF. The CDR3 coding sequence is TGTGCCACGAGCCGCGGGGGCTCGGGGGATACGCAGTATTTT.

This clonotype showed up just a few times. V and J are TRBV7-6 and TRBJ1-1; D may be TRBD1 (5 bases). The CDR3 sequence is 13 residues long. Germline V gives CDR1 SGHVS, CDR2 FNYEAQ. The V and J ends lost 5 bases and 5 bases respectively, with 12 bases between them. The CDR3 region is CASSTGGETEAFF. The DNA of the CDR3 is TGTGCCAGCAGCACGGGGGGTGAGACTGAAGCTTTCTTT.

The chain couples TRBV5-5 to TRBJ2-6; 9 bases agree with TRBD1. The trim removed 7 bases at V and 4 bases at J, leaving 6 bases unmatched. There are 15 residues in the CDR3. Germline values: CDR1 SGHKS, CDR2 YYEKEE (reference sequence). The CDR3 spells CASAGQGTGANVLTF. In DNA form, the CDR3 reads TGTGCCAGCGCAGGACAGGGGACGGGGGCCAACGTCCTGACTTTC.

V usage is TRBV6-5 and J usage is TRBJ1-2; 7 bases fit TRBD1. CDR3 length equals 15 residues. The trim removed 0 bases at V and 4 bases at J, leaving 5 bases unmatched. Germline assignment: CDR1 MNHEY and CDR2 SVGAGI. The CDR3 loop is CASSYSPQGTYGYTF. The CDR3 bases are TGTGCCAGCAGTTACTCGCCACAGGGGACCTATGGCTACACCTTC.

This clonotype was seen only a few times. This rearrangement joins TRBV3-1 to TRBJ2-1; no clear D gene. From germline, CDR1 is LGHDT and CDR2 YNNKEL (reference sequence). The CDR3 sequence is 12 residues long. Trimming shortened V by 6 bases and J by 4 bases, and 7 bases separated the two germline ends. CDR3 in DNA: TGTGCCAGCAGTGTACTTTACAATGAGCAGTTCTTC. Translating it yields CASSVLYNEQFF.

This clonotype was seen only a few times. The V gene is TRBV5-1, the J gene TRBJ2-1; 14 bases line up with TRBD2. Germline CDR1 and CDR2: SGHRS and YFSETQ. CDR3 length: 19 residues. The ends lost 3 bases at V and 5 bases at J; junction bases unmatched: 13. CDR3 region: CASSSLPGLAGGENNEQFF. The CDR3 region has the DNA TGCGCCAGCAGCTCACTCCCAGGACTAGCGGGGGGCGAGAACAATGAGCAGTTCTTC.

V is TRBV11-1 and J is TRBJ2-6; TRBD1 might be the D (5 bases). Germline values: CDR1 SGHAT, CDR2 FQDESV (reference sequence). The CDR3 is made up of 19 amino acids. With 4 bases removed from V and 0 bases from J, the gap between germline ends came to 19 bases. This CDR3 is CASSYQGSTPNSGANVLTF. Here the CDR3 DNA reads TGTGCCAGCAGCTACCAGGGATCAACGCCTAACTCTGGGGCCAACGTCCTGACTTTC. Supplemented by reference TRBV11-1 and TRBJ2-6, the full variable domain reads EAEVAQSPRYKITEKSQAVAFWCDPISGHATLYWYRQILGQGPELLVQFQDESVVDDSQLPKDRFSAERLKGVDSTLKIQPAELGDSAMYLCASSYQGSTPNSGANVLTFGAGSRLTVL.

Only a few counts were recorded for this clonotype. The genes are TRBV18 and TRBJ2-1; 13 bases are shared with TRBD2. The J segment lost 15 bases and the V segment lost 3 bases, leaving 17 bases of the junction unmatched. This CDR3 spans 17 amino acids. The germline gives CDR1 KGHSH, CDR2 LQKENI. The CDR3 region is CASSPRTSGGGSSYRFF. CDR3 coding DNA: TGTGCCAGCTCACCCCGGACTAGCGGGGGTGGGTCTTCGTACAGGTTCTTC.

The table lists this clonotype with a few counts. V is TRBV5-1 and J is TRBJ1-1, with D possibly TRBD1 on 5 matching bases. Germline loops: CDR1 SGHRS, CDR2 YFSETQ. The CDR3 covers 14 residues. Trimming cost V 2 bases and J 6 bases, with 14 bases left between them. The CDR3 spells CASSLGTVGAEAFF. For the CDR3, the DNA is TGCGCCAGCAGCTTAGGGACGGTAGGCGCTGAAGCTTTCTTT.

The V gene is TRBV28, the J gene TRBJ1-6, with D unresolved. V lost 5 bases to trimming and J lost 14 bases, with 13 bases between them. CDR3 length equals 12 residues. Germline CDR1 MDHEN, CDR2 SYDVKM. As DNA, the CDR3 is TGTGCCAGCAGTCCCCCACGGTTGGCCCTCCACTTT. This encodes CASSPPRLALHF. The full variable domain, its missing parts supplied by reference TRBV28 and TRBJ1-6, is DVKVTQSSRYLVKRTGEKVFLECVQDMDHENMFWYRQDPGLGLRLIYFSYDVKMKEKGDIPEGYSVSREKKERFSLILESASTNQTSMYLCASSPPRLALHFGNGTRLTVT.

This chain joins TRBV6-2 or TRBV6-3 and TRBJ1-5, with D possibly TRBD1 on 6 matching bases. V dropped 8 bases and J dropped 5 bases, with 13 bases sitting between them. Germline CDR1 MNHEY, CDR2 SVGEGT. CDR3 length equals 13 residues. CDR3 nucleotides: TGTGCCAGCGGGTACACAGGGTATCAGCCCCAGCATTTT. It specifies CASGYTGYQPQHF.

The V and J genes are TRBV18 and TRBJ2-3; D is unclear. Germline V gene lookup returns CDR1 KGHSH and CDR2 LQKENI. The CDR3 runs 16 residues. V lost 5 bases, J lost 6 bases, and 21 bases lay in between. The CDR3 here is CASSKANQRAGDTQYF. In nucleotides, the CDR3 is TGTGCCAGCTCAAAGGCTAATCAGCGAGCCGGGGATACGCAGTATTTT. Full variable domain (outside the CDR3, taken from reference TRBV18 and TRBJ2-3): NAGVMQNPRHLVRRRGQEARLRCSPMKGHSHVYWYRQLPEEGLKFMVYLQKENIIDESGMPKERFSAEFPKEGPSILRIQQVVRGDSAAYFCASSKANQRAGDTQYFGPGTRLTVL.

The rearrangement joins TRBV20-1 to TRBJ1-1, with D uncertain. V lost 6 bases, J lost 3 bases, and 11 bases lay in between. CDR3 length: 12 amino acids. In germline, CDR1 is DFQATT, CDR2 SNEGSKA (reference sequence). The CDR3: CSAAPGYTEAFF. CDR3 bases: TGCAGTGCAGCTCCGGGGTACACTGAAGCTTTCTTT.

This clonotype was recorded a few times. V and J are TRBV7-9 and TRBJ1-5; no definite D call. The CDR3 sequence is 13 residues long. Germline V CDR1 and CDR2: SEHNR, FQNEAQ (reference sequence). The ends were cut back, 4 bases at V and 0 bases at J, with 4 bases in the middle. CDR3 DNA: TGTGCCAGCAGCTCCACTAGCAATCAGCCCCAGCATTTT. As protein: CASSSTSNQPQHF.

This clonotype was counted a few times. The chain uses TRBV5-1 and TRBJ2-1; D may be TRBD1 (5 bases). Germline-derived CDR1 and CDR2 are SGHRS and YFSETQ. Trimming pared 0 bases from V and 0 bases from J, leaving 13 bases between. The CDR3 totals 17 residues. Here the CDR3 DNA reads TGCGCCAGCAGCTTGGGTCTAGGGGTTAGCTCCTACAATGAGCAGTTCTTC. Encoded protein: CASSLGLGVSSYNEQFF.

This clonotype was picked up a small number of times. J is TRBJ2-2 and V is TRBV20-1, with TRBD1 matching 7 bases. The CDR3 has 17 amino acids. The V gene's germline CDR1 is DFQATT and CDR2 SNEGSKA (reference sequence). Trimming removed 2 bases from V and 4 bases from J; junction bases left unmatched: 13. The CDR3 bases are TGCAGTGCTAGATTTGGGATGAGAGGGGGCATCACCGGGGAGCTGTTTTTT. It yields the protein CSARFGMRGGITGELFF.

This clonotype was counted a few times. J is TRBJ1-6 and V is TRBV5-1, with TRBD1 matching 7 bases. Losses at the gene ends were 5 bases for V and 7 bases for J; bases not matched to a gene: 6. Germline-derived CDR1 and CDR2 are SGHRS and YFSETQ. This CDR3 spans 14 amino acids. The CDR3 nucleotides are TGCGCCAGCAGTGGGGGGACAGTAAATTCACCCCTCCACTTT. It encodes CASSGGTVNSPLHF.

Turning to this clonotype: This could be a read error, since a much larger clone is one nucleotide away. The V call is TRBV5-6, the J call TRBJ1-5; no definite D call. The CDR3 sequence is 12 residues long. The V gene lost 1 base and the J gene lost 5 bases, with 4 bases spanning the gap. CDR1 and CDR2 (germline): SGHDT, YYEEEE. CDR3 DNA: TGTGCCAGCAGCTTGTGGGATCAGCCCCAGCATTTT. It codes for CASSLWDQPQHF.

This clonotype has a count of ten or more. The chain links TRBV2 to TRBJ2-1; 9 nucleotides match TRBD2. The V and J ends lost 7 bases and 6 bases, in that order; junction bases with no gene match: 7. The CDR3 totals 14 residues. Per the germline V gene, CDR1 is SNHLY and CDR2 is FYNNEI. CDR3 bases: TGTGCCAGCAAGACTAGCGGCGCTGTCAATGAGCAGTTCTTC. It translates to CASKTSGAVNEQFF.

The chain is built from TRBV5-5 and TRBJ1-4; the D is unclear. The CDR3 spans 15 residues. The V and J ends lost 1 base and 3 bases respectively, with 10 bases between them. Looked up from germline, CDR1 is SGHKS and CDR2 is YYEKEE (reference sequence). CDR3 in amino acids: CASSLMGNSNEKLFF. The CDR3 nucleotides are TGTGCCAGCAGCTTGATGGGGAACTCTAATGAAAAACTGTTTTTT.

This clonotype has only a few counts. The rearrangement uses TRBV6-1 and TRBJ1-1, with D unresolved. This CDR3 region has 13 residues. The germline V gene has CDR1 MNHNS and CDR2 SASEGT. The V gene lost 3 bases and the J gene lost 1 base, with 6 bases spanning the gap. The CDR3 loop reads CASSDRWNTEAFF. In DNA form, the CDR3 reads TGTGCCAGCAGTGACAGGTGGAACACTGAAGCTTTCTTT.

Written as DNA, the CDR3 is TGTGCCAGCAGCTTAGAATGGGAGAACACTGAAGCTTTCTTT. Protein sequence: CASSLEWENTEAFF. This rearrangement joins TRBV7-9 to TRBJ1-1, with D uncertain. The germline gives CDR1 SEHNR, CDR2 FQNEAQ (reference sequence). V was shortened by 1 base and J by 1 base, with 7 bases between the two germline ends. The CDR3 has 14 amino acids. The complete variable domain, with remaining parts taken from reference TRBV7-9 and TRBJ1-1, reads DTGVSQNPRHKITKRGQNVTFRCDPISEHNRLYWYRQTLGQGPEFLTYFQNEAQLEKSRLLSDRFSAERPKGSFSTLEIQRTEQGDSAMYLCASSLEWENTEAFFGQGTRLTVV.

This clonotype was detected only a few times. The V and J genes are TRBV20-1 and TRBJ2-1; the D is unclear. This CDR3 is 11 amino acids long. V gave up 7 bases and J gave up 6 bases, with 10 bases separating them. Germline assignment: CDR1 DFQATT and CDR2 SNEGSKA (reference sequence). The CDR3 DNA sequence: TGCAGTGGATCGGTCTCCAATGAGCAGTTCTTC. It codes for CSGSVSNEQFF.

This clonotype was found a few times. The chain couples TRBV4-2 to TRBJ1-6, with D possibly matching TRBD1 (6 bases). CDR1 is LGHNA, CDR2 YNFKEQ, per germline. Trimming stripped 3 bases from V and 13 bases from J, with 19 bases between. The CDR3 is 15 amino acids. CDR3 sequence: CASSHDDRSLGPLHF. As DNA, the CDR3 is TGTGCCAGCAGCCACGACGACAGGTCCTTGGGGCCCCTCCACTTT.